This T cell receptor beta chain was sequenced for a study of cytomegalovirus exposure and HLA in healthy donors (dated 2017 in TCRdb). About the study as a whole: According to an earlier analysis of several hundred of the donors, 200 million or so T cells yielded 117 million unique TCR beta sequences and about 300 Gb of sequence data. An early release that covered about 640 HLA-typed donors contained 300 to 350 gigabases of sequencing data and about 93 million unique TCR sequences. Among the roughly 400 genotyped donors, around 79% belonged to the genetic ancestry cluster associated with self-reported Caucasian donors. The aim of the study was to test whether cataloging public T cell receptors could identify signatures of past pathogen exposure. The T cell repertoires of 666 subjects were profiled by immunosequencing and related to cytomegalovirus serostatus. A separate validation cohort of over a hundred different subjects was used in addition to the 666-subject first cohort. The study combined high-throughput TCR immunosequencing, statistical association of individual TCRs with disease status, and machine learning to predict cytomegalovirus infection status. In a later analysis, previously published TCR beta repertoires from several hundred donors were re-analyzed and high-resolution HLA genotyping was added so that TCR occurrence patterns could be studied. In the later analysis, no new phenotypic data were used to find candidate immune exposures; instead, reliance was placed on TCR beta sequences and their occurrence across donors. To decide whether each TCR beta V gene segment behaved as functional or pseudogenic, an earlier analysis of some 600 of the donors relied on high-throughput TCR beta sequencing. Alongside the repertoire data, information on donor age, sex, ethnicity and CMV serostatus was compiled. A later genetic analysis took genome-wide SNP genotypes for about 60% of the roughly 670 donors and used that subset as a discovery cohort. Every repertoire in the discovery cohort had been generated on one and the same sequencing platform. HLA typing included class I and class II loci at four-digit resolution. The number of typed donors differed by locus: about 629-630 for A, B, C, DRB1 and DQB1; 522 for DQA1; over 600 for DPA1; and approximately 450 for DPB1. A handful of DR-DQ haplotypes were handled as single units for association and clustering because linkage in the cohort was strong. Among about 410 genotyped donors of the cohort, an average of approximately 220,000 unique TCR beta nucleotide sequences was sequenced per donor, of which about 20% were non-productive.

To prepare the library, the immunoSEQ multiplex PCR assay was applied. A mixture of 60 forward primers for TCR Vbeta segments and 13 reverse primers for TCR Jbeta segments was used in the multiplex PCR. Amplification of the CDR3 region of rearranged TCR beta genes was performed with a multiplex PCR assay on genomic DNA. Amplified TCR beta libraries were sequenced as 87-base-pair reads on the Illumina HiSeq System. Under the source paper's analysis protocol: A later analysis counted about 82 million unique TCR beta chains across the 666 repertoires, and 9 million to 14 million of these chains were shared by at least two donors. Raw reads were error-corrected and collapsed into unique sequences by a nearest-neighbor algorithm in which closely related sequences were merged to remove PCR and sequencing errors. To assign V, D and J gene segments, CDR3 sequences were aligned to IMGT reference sequences. For a sequence to be retained, a match of at least six nucleotides was required to both a V gene segment and a J gene segment. Rearrangements were called productive when the CDR3 lacked stop codons and stayed in frame with V and J; all others were non-productive. CDR3 was defined by IMGT convention, running from the second conserved V-encoded cysteine to the conserved J-encoded phenylalanine. Sequences without an unambiguous match to a single V gene segment were excluded from the earlier analysis of approximately 560 of the donors. An earlier analysis of approximately 590 of the donors called V segments functional above 56.7% productive rearrangements and segregating when the between-donor standard deviation exceeded 5%. A statistical classification framework was built for diagnosing cytomegalovirus status from the catalog of TCR beta chain sequences. In a later analysis, TCR nucleotide sequences were compared against IMGT/GENE-DB human TR gene sequences so that V and J genes could be assigned. Using the TCRdist pipeline, a later analysis assigned CDR3 sequences along with most-parsimonious VDJ recombination scenarios. In a later analysis, each TCR beta chain was defined by its CDR3 amino acid sequence together with its V-gene family, and reads without a unique V-gene family were excluded. In a later analysis, several hundred highly shared, low-generation-probability nucleotide sequences were removed to address suspected cross-contamination and a sequencing artifact. In a later analysis, a clonal expansion index for each public chain was calculated from normalized within-repertoire ranks of inferred template counts. Generation probabilities in a later analysis came from a VDJ recombination model fitted to out-of-frame rearrangements, and those results were checked against IGoR. A later analysis scored TCR-TCR, TCR-HLA and TCR-CMV co-occurrence with hypergeometric tests, applying a repertoire-size bias correction to TCR pairs. False discovery rates were estimated in a later analysis by permuting HLA or CMV assignments 20 times. In a later analysis, co-occurring TCRs were grouped using DBSCAN, with TCRdist sequence similarity added in when clustering inside HLA-allele-positive subsets. Co-occurrence clustering excluded repertoires with fewer than 30,000 or more than 120,000 public chains, plus five with anomalous nucleotide sharing. TCRdb's version of the immuneACCESS table is confined to in-frame rearrangements and falls short of the full clone set. An unresolved V gene accounts for under half of the shortfall where checked; the remainder is of unknown origin. V and J calls plus clone size are reproduced from that table; the DNA served to infer D and trimming. The sample records about 120,000 clones, more than 60% of which are singletons. Of the sample, less than 2% is held by the ten largest clones.

Reading the germline V gene gives CDR1 SGDLS and CDR2 YYNGEE. Unmatched junction bases come to 8, with V trimmed by 0 bases and J by 6 bases. From the cysteine through the phenylalanine, the CDR3 covers 15 amino acids. Here the CDR3 DNA is all that survives: 45 bases in frame from base 1. In total, roughly 670 healthy bone marrow donors made up the cohort. At the time of sampling, all cohort members were nominally healthy, though unrecorded immune exposures were likely present. The donor tested CMV seronegative and was one of the 352 seronegative cohort members. A peripheral blood sample was collected from each donor, and TCR beta sequencing was performed on peripheral blood mononuclear cells. The Qiagen DNeasy Blood Extraction Kit was used to extract genomic DNA from the blood cell samples. In the case of this clone: Its antigen remains unidentified. One base away there is no much larger clone; base qualities are not given.

Broader findings and caveats from the paper: In a later analysis, TCR association rates were found to vary across HLA loci, with the most associated TCRs seen for DRB1 alleles and the fewest for HLA-C alleles. In a later analysis, HLA-associated TCR beta chains showed more clonal expansion and lower generation probabilities than non-associated chains that were equally common. In vitro tests confirmed that three of the cytomegalovirus-associated TCR beta chains recognize cytomegalovirus antigens. A further reported finding was that TCR beta sequences accurately predicted the HLA-A and HLA-B alleles for most subjects in the first cohort. Because HLA typing was unavailable for some donors at each locus, only the typed subset was used in association tests. Correlated functional status among segregating V segments might be attributable to linkage disequilibrium, but an unknown experimental factor could not be ruled out. In this cohort, only TCR beta chains were sequenced, and detectable features were limited by the absence of alpha or paired-chain data. When HLA alleles, especially DR and DQ, strongly co-occurred, attributing TCR associations to individual alleles was difficult. Some IMGT-functional V segments, including TRBV6-2 and TRBV6-3, could not be told apart with the 87-base-pair reads, so those segments were excluded. Specific HLA alleles were associated with 16,951 TCR beta sequences at a false discovery rate of 0.05 in a later analysis. Compared with the roughly 700-donor mean, donors in an Asian-associated ancestry cluster had fewer N-insertions in productive TCRs, according to a later genetic analysis. It was suggested by the authors that the approach could potentially be generalized to other disease states and immunological phenotypes. The presence/absence analyses assumed that sequencing depth was roughly uniform across donors, and that assumption may not be true. A total of around 150 TCR beta chains were listed by the study as associated with cytomegalovirus. The earlier analysis of about 600 of the donors excluded some 15 rarely observed V segments, including chromosome 9 orphons, because counts were too low. In an earlier analysis of around 500 of the donors, most TCR beta V segments appeared in productive rearrangements about 90% or about 30% of the time, broadly matching IMGT annotations. For the cohort, immune exposure information was limited to CMV serostatus. Across donors, most TCR sequences were observed very rarely, whereas some public TCRs were present in many individuals. In a later analysis, several top co-occurrence clusters were reported to appear linked to parvovirus B19, influenza, CMV and Epstein-Barr virus. Cytomegalovirus status was reported to be diagnosed by the classifier with high specificity and sensitivity in both the original and validation cohorts. A cluster of highly shared sequence variants was judged likely to represent a technical artifact of the sequencing pipeline. In a later genetic analysis, a missense DCLRE1C variant was associated with V-gene and J-gene trimming of TCR beta chains, and the association was replicated in an independent cohort. According to a later analysis, most CMV-associated TCR beta chains appeared to be HLA-restricted, and the HLA associations seemed to be driven largely by CMV exposure.

The V and J genes are TRBV9 and TRBJ1-1; 7 central nucleotides agree with TRBD1. The source is a man younger than 30 in good health and CMV-seronegative. Sequenced material: PBMCs. The nucleotide sequence is TGTGCCAGCAGCGTAGCACAGGGGATGGGCGCTGAAGCTTTCTTT. It specifies CASSVAQGMGAEAFF.